These T cell receptor beta chains were read from a single sample in a study of cytotoxic CD8 clonotypes in ibrutinib-treated CLL. The assay was immunoSEQ multiplex PCR, and TCRdb's table has in-frame clones only and misses some. The sample lists about 140,000 clones; roughly 90% were seen once. The material sequenced was PBMCs, taken after 12 months of ibrutinib treatment. These receptors were collected from a human donor with chronic lymphocytic leukemia. Each CDR3 is given with its conserved first and last residue. A D gene is named only where the DNA matches it firmly. Size is omitted from some rows. Given values are once, few, many or a class for expanded clones.

j_gene,d_gene,v_gene,abundance,CDR3aa,CDR3nt
TRBJ1-2,-,TRBV2,-,CASSEIVGAGGYTF,TGTGCCAGCAGTGAAATTGTAGGGGCGGGTGGCTACACCTTC
TRBJ2-1,-,TRBV9,-,CASSAVAGVGEQFF,TGTGCCAGCAGCGCCGTAGCTGGAGTTGGTGAGCAGTTCTTC
TRBJ2-7,-,TRBV27,-,CASSPPAANEQYF,TGTGCCAGCAGTCCCCCAGCAGCGAACGAGCAGTACTTC
TRBJ2-3,TRBD1,TRBV19,few,CASRVQGIGYTQYF,TGTGCCAGTAGGGTACAGGGGATTGGGTATACGCAGTATTTT
TRBJ2-1,-,TRBV4-1,-,CASSPGAGAHNEQFF,TGCGCCAGCAGCCCCGGGGCGGGGGCTCACAATGAGCAGTTCTTC
TRBJ2-3,-,TRBV9,-,CASSVAALGPDTQYF,TGTGCCAGCAGCGTAGCGGCACTGGGACCAGATACGCAGTATTTT
TRBJ2-3,-,TRBV7-2,once,CASSLASGGSTDTQYF,TGTGCCAGCAGCTTAGCCTCCGGCGGGAGCACAGATACGCAGTATTTT
TRBJ2-3,TRBD2,TRBV4-2,-,CASSHSGSTDTQYF,TGTGCCAGCAGCCATAGCGGGAGCACTGATACGCAGTATTTT
TRBJ2-1,TRBD2,TRBV9,-,CASSVEGTTFASSYNEQFF,TGTGCCAGCAGCGTAGAAGGGACTACTTTTGCGAGCTCCTACAATGAGCAGTTCTTC
TRBJ2-7,-,TRBV6-6,-,CASRSGGTEQYF,TGTGCCAGCAGGTCCGGAGGGACCGAGCAGTACTTC
TRBJ2-1,-,TRBV28,-,CASSLYPVNEQFF,TGTGCCAGCAGTTTATATCCCGTAAATGAGCAGTTCTTC
TRBJ2-7,-,TRBV5-1,once,CASSGDMLPDYEQYF,TGCGCCAGCAGCGGAGATATGCTCCCCGACTACGAGCAGTACTTC
TRBJ1-2,-,TRBV7-9,-,CASSLGGQEAAYGYTF,TGTGCCAGCAGCTTAGGGGGGCAGGAGGCCGCCTATGGCTACACCTTC
TRBJ2-1,TRBD2,TRBV5-1,-,CASRKLATYTSSYNEQFF,TGCGCCAGCAGGAAACTAGCGACTTATACCAGCTCCTACAATGAGCAGTTCTTC
TRBJ2-1,-,TRBV7-8,-,CASSSPWHNEQFF,TGTGCCAGCAGCTCCCCCTGGCACAATGAGCAGTTCTTC
TRBJ2-1,TRBD2,TRBV5-1,-,CASSFSLAGANEQFF,TGCGCCAGCAGCTTTTCTCTAGCGGGAGCCAATGAGCAGTTCTTC
TRBJ1-5,TRBD1,TRBV6-1,-,CASRGQGAGNQPQHF,TGTGCCAGCAGGGGACAGGGGGCCGGCAATCAGCCCCAGCATTTT
TRBJ2-7,-,TRBV4-1,once,CASSQESLAGIGYEQYF,TGCGCCAGCAGCCAAGAGTCATTGGCAGGTATCGGCTACGAGCAGTACTTC
TRBJ2-1,TRBD2,TRBV7-2,-,CASSILADNEQFF,TGTGCCAGCAGCATACTAGCGGACAATGAGCAGTTCTTC
TRBJ2-1,TRBD1,TRBV2,-,CASSRDSPSSYNEQFF,TGTGCCAGCAGTCGGGACAGTCCGAGCTCCTACAATGAGCAGTTCTTC
TRBJ2-5,TRBD1,TRBV29-1,-,CSAQPGQIQETQYF,TGCAGCGCACAACCGGGACAGATCCAAGAGACCCAGTACTTC
TRBJ2-4,-,TRBV6-5,-,CASSYKAKNIQYF,TGTGCCAGCAGTTATAAAGCCAAAAACATTCAGTACTTC
TRBJ2-7,-,TRBV28,-,CASSFSGRWTYEQYF,TGTGCCAGCAGTTTTAGCGGTAGGTGGACCTACGAGCAGTACTTC
TRBJ2-1,-,TRBV7-2,-,CASSFFIAGGNEQFF,TGTGCCAGCAGCTTTTTCATAGCCGGAGGGAATGAGCAGTTCTTC
TRBJ1-5,TRBD1,TRBV6-6,-,CASRGTGNQPQHF,TGTGCCAGCAGGGGGACAGGGAATCAGCCCCAGCATTTT
TRBJ2-1,TRBD2,TRBV11-2,-,CASQASMTAGVMNEQFF,TGTGCCAGCCAAGCCTCTATGACAGCGGGAGTTATGAATGAGCAGTTCTTC
TRBJ2-7,TRBD1,TRBV16,-,CASSQLIGQGDAEQYF,TGTGCCAGCAGCCAATTGATTGGGCAGGGGGACGCCGAGCAGTACTTC
TRBJ2-1,-,TRBV4-1,-,CASSHPLPRDEQFF,TGCGCCAGCAGCCACCCCCTGCCAAGGGATGAGCAGTTCTTC
TRBJ2-7,-,TRBV7-9,-,CASSLMVEEQYF,TGTGCCAGCAGCTTAATGGTCGAGGAGCAGTACTTC
TRBJ2-1,-,TRBV9,-,CASSVVPGFRSRDEQFF,TGTGCCAGCAGCGTAGTACCGGGTTTTCGGAGTCGCGATGAGCAGTTCTTC
TRBJ2-3,-,TRBV7-2,-,CASSLGPAYSTDTQYF,TGTGCCAGCAGCTTAGGTCCGGCCTACAGCACAGATACGCAGTATTTT
TRBJ1-5,TRBD1,TRBV15,-,CATSRGGTGDQPQHF,TGTGCCACCAGCAGAGGGGGGACAGGGGATCAGCCCCAGCATTTT
TRBJ1-1,-,TRBV7-9,-,CASSLVNRVGTEAFF,TGTGCCAGCAGCTTAGTTAACAGGGTGGGCACTGAAGCTTTCTTT
TRBJ1-3,-,TRBV15,-,CATSRLGDSGNTIYF,TGTGCCACCAGCAGGCTGGGGGACTCTGGAAACACCATATATTTT
TRBJ2-2,TRBD2,TRBV25-1,-,CASARLAGPGELFF,TGTGCCAGCGCTAGGCTAGCGGGTCCCGGGGAGCTGTTTTTT
TRBJ1-5,TRBD1,TRBV28,-,CASSPGQGANQPQHF,TGTGCCAGCAGCCCCGGACAGGGGGCCAATCAGCCCCAGCATTTT
TRBJ2-5,-,TRBV7-6,-,CASSSLQETQYF,TGTGCCAGCAGCTCGCTACAAGAGACCCAGTACTTC
TRBJ2-5,-,TRBV5-6,-,CASSLQGEETQYF,TGTGCCAGCAGCTTACAGGGAGAAGAGACCCAGTACTTC
TRBJ2-2,-,TRBV7-2,-,CASIPEGEGSGELFF,TGTGCCAGCATCCCTGAGGGGGAGGGATCCGGGGAGCTGTTTTTT
TRBJ1-4,-,TRBV4-3,-,CASSQDGSNRLFF,TGCGCCAGCAGCCAAGATGGTTCAAATAGACTGTTTTTT
TRBJ2-3,TRBD2,TRBV19,-,CASRRLAGGTDTQYF,TGTGCCAGTAGAAGACTAGCGGGAGGCACAGATACGCAGTATTTT
TRBJ2-7,TRBD1,TRBV28,-,CASRRGQGHSYEQYF,TGTGCCAGCAGACGTGGACAGGGGCACTCCTACGAGCAGTACTTC
TRBJ1-3,TRBD1,TRBV30,-,CAWNRDSFSGNTIYF,TGTGCCTGGAACAGGGACAGCTTCTCTGGAAACACCATATATTTT
TRBJ2-7,TRBD1,TRBV11-3,-,CASSPRDRGYEQYF,TGTGCCAGCAGCCCCCGGGACAGGGGCTACGAGCAGTACTTC
TRBJ2-3,TRBD2,TRBV6-5,-,CASSYQTSSTDTQYF,TGTGCCAGCAGTTACCAGACTAGCAGCACAGATACGCAGTATTTT
TRBJ2-1,-,TRBV6-5,-,CASSPGLNSYNEQFF,TGTGCCAGCAGCCCGGGACTGAACTCCTACAATGAGCAGTTCTTC
TRBJ2-7,-,TRBV4-3,-,CASSEDLNSGNLLEGQYF,TGCGCCAGCAGCGAGGATCTTAATAGCGGAAATCTCTTAGAAGGGCAGTACTTC
TRBJ1-1,-,TRBV7-3,-,CASSRTPQDTEAFF,TGTGCCAGCAGCCGAACTCCTCAGGACACTGAAGCTTTCTTT
TRBJ2-7,-,TRBV7-6,-,CASSLFSGISYEQYF,TGTGCCAGCAGCTTATTTTCAGGAATCTCCTACGAGCAGTACTTC
TRBJ2-3,-,TRBV18,-,CASSPDPGPTQYF,TGTGCCAGCTCACCTGACCCCGGACCTACGCAGTATTTT